Listed below are T cell receptor beta chains from one sample, sequenced in a study of T cell responses to AZD1222 COVID-19 vaccine. This table comes from immunoSEQ multiplex PCR, and its TCRdb copy is limited to in-frame clones, with some not included. Counted here are roughly 100,000 clones, roughly 90% occurring once; the ten biggest clones make up around a sixth. Source: peripheral blood, taken on day 0 of AZD1222 vaccination. The receptor set was obtained from an adult in good health. Both conserved end residues are part of each CDR3. The D gene is left open where the match is weak. Size is omitted from some rows. Given values are once, few, many or a class for expanded clones.

len,abundance,v_gene,j_gene,d_gene,CDR3nt,CDR3aa
15,-,TRBV19,TRBJ1-4,-,TGTGCCAGTGGTCGGAGGGACGGTACTAATGAAAAACTGTTTTTT,CASGRRDGTNEKLFF
13,-,TRBV7-3,TRBJ1-1,-,TGTGCCAGCAGCTTAGAGGAGAACACTGAAGCTTTCTTT,CASSLEENTEAFF
13,-,TRBV9,TRBJ2-1,-,TGTGCCAGATCGCGGGGCGCCCCCAATGAGCAGTTCTTC,CARSRGAPNEQFF
17,-,TRBV2,TRBJ1-1,-,TGTGCCAGCAGTGATTACGGTCCTAGGAACATGAACACTGAAGCTTTCTTT,CASSDYGPRNMNTEAFF
14,-,TRBV5-1,TRBJ1-6,-,TGCGCCAGCAGCTTGGCCGGTCGGGGTTCACCCCTCCACTTT,CASSLAGRGSPLHF
16,-,TRBV13,TRBJ1-2,TRBD1,TGTGCCAGCAGCTTACGCCCGGGACAGTCTAACTATGGCTACACCTTC,CASSLRPGQSNYGYTF
15,-,TRBV27,TRBJ1-4,-,TGTGCCAGCAGTTTGAGGGCAGCAACTAATGAAAAACTGTTTTTT,CASSLRAATNEKLFF
12,-,TRBV6-6,TRBJ1-4,-,TGTGCCAGCACCACAGGAGGTGAAAAACTGTTTTTT,CASTTGGEKLFF
16,once,TRBV5-1,TRBJ2-1,TRBD1,TGCGCCAGCAGCTTGGACCCCCAGGGGGCGTACAATGAGCAGTTCTTC,CASSLDPQGAYNEQFF
14,few,TRBV4-1,TRBJ2-3,-,TGCGCCAGCAGCTTGGACCCCAACACAGATACGCAGTATTTT,CASSLDPNTDTQYF
16,-,TRBV12-5,TRBJ2-4,-,TGTGCTAGTGGTTTGGACAGGAATTTAGCCAAAAACATTCAGTACTTC,CASGLDRNLAKNIQYF
15,-,TRBV27,TRBJ1-1,-,TGTGCCAGCAGTTTAAAGGGGCCGCCGAACACTGAAGCTTTCTTT,CASSLKGPPNTEAFF
16,once,TRBV24-1,TRBJ2-5,-,TGTGCCACCAGTGATTCGACCACAGGGAGCCAAGAGACCCAGTACTTC,CATSDSTTGSQETQYF
15,-,TRBV11-3,TRBJ2-5,-,TGTGCCAGCAGCTTAGGAGTGGGGGGGCGAGAGACCCAGTACTTC,CASSLGVGGRETQYF
17,-,TRBV10-3,TRBJ1-3,-,TGTGCCATCAGTGTACTGGCGCTGGGGGGAACTGGAAACACCATATATTTT,CAISVLALGGTGNTIYF
16,-,TRBV7-2,TRBJ2-3,-,TGTGCCAGCAGCTTAGAAGCCGGAGAGGCCACAGATACGCAGTATTTT,CASSLEAGEATDTQYF
14,-,TRBV6-1,TRBJ1-2,-,TGTGCCAGCAGTGAATTCCCGGGCCCCTATGGCTACACCTTC,CASSEFPGPYGYTF
13,once,TRBV7-9,TRBJ2-3,-,TGTGCCAGCCCCCGAGGTCCAGGGGATACGCAGTATTTT,CASPRGPGDTQYF
14,once,TRBV4-1,TRBJ1-2,-,TGCGCCAGCAGCCAAGTCCCCGGTACGGGAGGCTACACCTTC,CASSQVPGTGGYTF
15,-,TRBV11-2,TRBJ1-1,TRBD1,TGTGCCAGCAGCTTCCGACAGGGTGGGAGCACTGAAGCTTTCTTT,CASSFRQGGSTEAFF
11,-,TRBV6-5,TRBJ1-5,-,TGTGCCAGCAGAGGAGGGCAGCCCCAGCATTTT,CASRGGQPQHF
15,-,TRBV5-8,TRBJ1-2,TRBD1,TGTGCCAGCAGCCTGGACCCGGGACAGGGGAAGGGCTACACCTTC,CASSLDPGQGKGYTF
16,-,TRBV27,TRBJ2-7,-,TGTGCCAGCAGTTGGGGCAGGCCAACGGACGCCTACGAGCAGTACTTC,CASSWGRPTDAYEQYF
13,few,TRBV2,TRBJ1-1,-,TGTGCCGGGACCCCAGGGCCCGCCACTGAAGCTTTCTTT,CAGTPGPATEAFF
14,-,TRBV19,TRBJ1-4,-,TGTGCCAGTGGGTCCTCGAGGAATAATGAAAAACTGTTTTTT,CASGSSRNNEKLFF
15,-,TRBV6-5,TRBJ2-7,TRBD1,TGTGCCAGCAGTTTCTTGGGGACAGGGAACTACGAGCAGTACTTC,CASSFLGTGNYEQYF
15,-,TRBV7-6,TRBJ2-1,-,TGTGCCAGCAGCTTATCAGGGGCGGCCTACAATGAGCAGTTCTTC,CASSLSGAAYNEQFF
15,-,TRBV10-3,TRBJ1-3,-,TGTGCCGCCCTCCCCCTTTTAAGCTCTGGAAACACCATATATTTT,CAALPLLSSGNTIYF
13,-,TRBV5-1,TRBJ1-5,-,TGCGCCAGCAGCTTTGAGAGCAATCAGCCCCAGCATTTT,CASSFESNQPQHF
14,-,TRBV19,TRBJ1-5,TRBD1,TGTGCCAGCACGACAGGGACGGGCAATCAGCCCCAGCATTTT,CASTTGTGNQPQHF
20,-,TRBV4-1,TRBJ2-1,TRBD2,TGCGCCAGCAGCCAAGATCCTCGGGCGACTAGCGGAGCCTCCTACAATGAGCAGTTCTTC,CASSQDPRATSGASYNEQFF
12,-,TRBV13,TRBJ1-1,TRBD1,TGTGCCAGCAGTCCCGGGACAGATGAAGCTTTCTTT,CASSPGTDEAFF
13,-,TRBV7-3,TRBJ1-1,-,TGTGCCAGCAGCTCCAGGATGAACACTGAAGCTTTCTTT,CASSSRMNTEAFF
12,few,TRBV6-5,TRBJ2-7,-,TGTGCCAGCAGTACCATCCCAGGGGAGCAGTACTTC,CASSTIPGEQYF
14,-,TRBV4-1,TRBJ2-7,TRBD1,TGCGCCAGCAGCCTCCGGACAGGGCCAGATCTATTGCACTTC,CASSLRTGPDLLHF
15,-,TRBV28,TRBJ2-7,TRBD1,TGTGCCAGCAGAGCCCCGGGACAGGGCCACTACGAGCAGTACTTC,CASRAPGQGHYEQYF
15,-,TRBV27,TRBJ1-4,TRBD1,TGTGCCAGCAGTTTAGGGACAGGAGCTAATGAAAAACTGTTTTTT,CASSLGTGANEKLFF
15,-,TRBV29-1,TRBJ2-2,TRBD1,TGCAGCGTTGGAATACAGGGGACCAACACCGGGGAGCTGTTTTTT,CSVGIQGTNTGELFF
14,-,TRBV29-1,TRBJ1-5,-,TGCAGCGTTGGGGGTGAGGGTTTGGGCCAGCCCCAGCATTTT,CSVGGEGLGQPQHF
15,once,TRBV2,TRBJ2-7,TRBD1,TGTGCCAGCAGGGACTCGACAGGGCGATTCTCCGAGCAGTACTTC,CASRDSTGRFSEQYF
15,-,TRBV7-3,TRBJ2-1,TRBD2,TGTGCCAGCAGCTTGCCACTAGCGGGGGGCTCTGAGCAGTTCTTC,CASSLPLAGGSEQFF
12,-,TRBV12-3/TRBV12-4,TRBJ2-5,-,TGTGCCAGCAGTTTGGGTTCACCCGAGAAGTACTTC,CASSLGSPEKYF
15,-,TRBV19,TRBJ1-1,-,TGTGCCAGTAGTATCTCCCAGGGATCAAACACTGAAGCTTTCTTT,CASSISQGSNTEAFF
13,-,TRBV3-1/TRBV3-2,TRBJ2-3,-,TGTGCCAGCAGCCAAGAGGGGGCAGATACGCAGTATTTT,CASSQEGADTQYF